This T cell receptor beta chain was sequenced during a study of T cell responses to AZD1222 COVID-19 vaccine. Whole-study results and caveats: White British people made up most donors, females outnumbered males, and clonal diversity was possibly underestimated.

Clones were read by immunoSEQ multiplex PCR, and TCRdb kept only the in-frame ones, dropping some. The table lists 150,000 to 200,000 clones, around nine tenths of them singletons. This CDR3 is built from 14 residues. V dropped 2 bases and J dropped 5 bases, with 13 bases sitting between them. CDR1 and CDR2 from the germline V gene are SGHRS and YFSETQ. Points on this clone: The target antigen is unknown.

The genes are TRBV5-1 and TRBJ2-5; D not resolved. The sample consisted of peripheral blood, taken on day 0 of AZD1222 vaccination. The TCR originated in an adult in good health. CDR3 amino acids: CASSLRRPGETQYF. In DNA form, the CDR3 reads TGCGCCAGCAGCTTAAGAAGGCCTGGGGAGACCCAGTACTTC.